The rows below give T cell receptor beta chains drawn from one sample of a study of blood T cells in healthy people across ages. TCRdb re-analysed the 5' RACE reads in MiXCR, keeping a single row per CDR3 protein. The table shows approximately 800,000 distinct CDR3 sequences, with around 24% occurring only once. This same sample was also part of a study on T cells of mothers and their children.

The material sequenced was blood. These receptors all stem from a boy aged 5-17 years in good health. Each CDR3 is given with its conserved first and last residue. The D gene is left open where the match is weak. Not all rows give a size; the values are once, few, many and, for expanded clones, a class.

J gene,D gene,V gene,clone size,CDR3 protein,CDR3 DNA
TRBJ2-1,NA,TRBV7-2,few,CASSLEWGAPYNEQFF,TGTGCCAGCAGCTTAGAGTGGGGGGCCCCTTACAATGAGCAGTTCTTC
TRBJ2-3,TRBD1,TRBV6-1,few,CASNQGAGDTQYF,TGTGCCAGCAATCAGGGGGCAGGAGATACGCAGTATTTT
TRBJ2-1,NA,TRBV7-9,NA,CASSLLGGQIYNEQFF,TGTGCCAGCAGCTTACTAGGGGGACAAATCTACAATGAGCAGTTCTTC
TRBJ2-2,TRBD1,TRBV4-1,NA,CASSQRDRGPNTGELFF,TGCGCCAGCAGCCAACGGGACAGGGGACCGAACACCGGGGAGCTGTTTTTT
TRBJ1-5,NA,TRBV11-2,NA,CASSLEPWGQPQHF,TGTGCCAGCAGCTTAGAACCCTGGGGTCAGCCCCAGCATTTT
TRBJ1-1,NA,TRBV28,few,CASSLAQDTEAFF,TGTGCCAGCAGTTTAGCACAGGACACTGAAGCTTTCTTT
TRBJ2-2,NA,TRBV28,few,CAGPFVGGGELFF,TGTGCCGGACCCTTCGTAGGAGGCGGGGAGCTGTTTTTT
TRBJ1-4,NA,TRBV9,NA,CASSPEGGANEKLFF,TGTGCCAGCAGCCCCGAGGGGGGTGCTAATGAAAAACTGTTTTTT
TRBJ2-3,NA,TRBV2,few,CATTGQGLIGTQYF,TGTGCCACTACGGGGCAGGGCCTCATCGGTACGCAGTATTTT
TRBJ1-4,NA,TRBV4-1,NA,CASSPVDFAGGEKLFF,TGCGCCAGCAGCCCCGTCGACTTCGCGGGGGGTGAAAAACTGTTTTTT
TRBJ2-7,TRBD1,TRBV18,NA,CASSPWGAGGVTYEQYF,TGTGCCAGCTCACCATGGGGAGCAGGGGGAGTGACCTACGAGCAGTACTTC
TRBJ2-1,TRBD1,TRBV5-1,few,CASRTGQGAGDEQFF,TGCGCCAGCAGGACCGGTCAGGGGGCAGGGGATGAGCAGTTCTTC
TRBJ2-1,NA,TRBV27,NA,CASTETTFSSYNEQFF,TGTGCCAGCACCGAAACCACTTTCAGCTCCTACAATGAGCAGTTCTTC
TRBJ2-1,TRBD2,TRBV12-3/TRBV12-4,NA,CASHLAGAYNEQFF,TGTGCCAGCCATCTAGCGGGCGCCTACAATGAGCAGTTCTTC
TRBJ2-1,NA,TRBV11-2,NA,CASSLVRGLYNEQFF,TGTGCCAGCAGCTTAGTCCGGGGCCTCTACAATGAGCAGTTCTTC
TRBJ1-2,NA,TRBV28,NA,CASTFLGQGRGYTF,TGTGCCAGCACCTTTCTGGGCCAGGGTCGGGGCTACACCTTC
TRBJ2-1,NA,TRBV5-1,NA,CASSSIQLSNNEQFF,TGCGCCAGCAGCTCTATCCAACTCTCGAACAATGAGCAGTTCTTC
TRBJ2-5,NA,TRBV6-5,NA,CATAITGWETQYF,TGTGCCACCGCGATAACAGGGTGGGAGACCCAGTACTTC
TRBJ2-3,NA,TRBV28,few,CASSSTGAGRYF,TGTGCCAGCAGTTCTACCGGCGCAGGGAGGTATTTT
TRBJ2-3,TRBD1,TRBV13,NA,CASSSSTGAVGTDTQYF,TGTGCCAGCAGCTCTTCAACAGGGGCTGTTGGCACAGATACGCAGTATTTT
TRBJ2-7,TRBD1,TRBV20-1,few,CSARRFGTGSDLYEQYF,TGCAGTGCTAGACGTTTCGGGACAGGGAGTGATCTGTACGAGCAGTACTTC
TRBJ1-4,TRBD1,TRBV9,few,CASSAHRQGLNEKLFF,TGTGCCAGCAGCGCTCATCGACAGGGCCTTAATGAAAAACTGTTTTTT
TRBJ2-7,NA,TRBV13,NA,CASSVTSYYEQYF,TGTGCCAGCAGCGTCACTTCGTATTACGAGCAGTACTTC
TRBJ2-3,TRBD2,TRBV29-1,few,CSVLRSGGAQVQDTQYF,TGCAGCGTTCTTAGGAGCGGGGGAGCCCAAGTCCAAGATACGCAGTATTTT
TRBJ1-5,NA,TRBV29-1,NA,CSVPGSVGQPQHF,TGCAGCGTCCCAGGCTCAGTTGGTCAGCCCCAGCATTTT
TRBJ2-5,NA,TRBV7-3,many,CASSLRAPQGTQYF,TGTGCCAGCAGCTTAAGGGCTCCCCAAGGGACCCAGTACTTC
TRBJ2-1,NA,TRBV25-1,NA,CASSERETERYNEQFF,TGTGCCAGCAGTGAAAGGGAAACGGAACGATACAATGAGCAGTTCTTC
TRBJ2-3,NA,TRBV15,NA,CATSRDRARPSTDTQYF,TGTGCCACCAGCAGAGATAGAGCCAGACCTAGCACAGATACGCAGTATTTT
TRBJ2-5,NA,TRBV5-1,few,CASSLTPIPGPQETQYF,TGCGCCAGCAGCTTGACACCGATCCCGGGACCCCAAGAGACCCAGTACTTC
TRBJ1-5,NA,TRBV29-1,few,CSIGGPAGAYSNQPQHF,TGCAGCATTGGCGGGCCGGCAGGGGCATATAGCAATCAGCCCCAGCATTTT
TRBJ2-7,TRBD2,TRBV6-1,NA,CASRLAPNYEQYF,TGTGCCAGCAGACTAGCGCCTAACTACGAGCAGTACTTC
TRBJ2-5,NA,TRBV10-3,NA,CAISESRTVLGEQYF,TGTGCCATCAGTGAGTCGAGGACAGTTCTAGGGGAGCAGTACTTC
TRBJ2-5,NA,TRBV7-7,few,CASSLGAAGRKETQYF,TGTGCCAGCAGCCTCGGGGCAGCCGGTAGAAAAGAGACCCAGTACTTC
TRBJ1-2,TRBD1,TRBV12-3/TRBV12-4,few,CASSSGGQGYGYTF,TGTGCCAGCAGTTCAGGGGGACAGGGCTATGGCTACACCTTC
TRBJ2-7,NA,TRBV2,few,CASSESRGAYEQYF,TGTGCCAGCAGTGAGAGCAGGGGTGCATACGAGCAGTACTTC
TRBJ1-1,NA,TRBV6-5,NA,CASSFGLPETEAFF,TGTGCCAGCAGTTTCGGACTGCCGGAGACTGAAGCTTTCTTT
TRBJ2-7,TRBD2,TRBV7-2,few,CASSSNSATSGGAVYF,TGTGCCAGCAGCTCAAACAGTGCGACTAGCGGGGGGGCGGTGTACTTC
TRBJ2-1,NA,TRBV24-1,NA,CATSDFGGEPYNEQFF,TGTGCCACCAGTGATTTTGGAGGAGAACCCTACAATGAGCAGTTCTTC
TRBJ2-1,TRBD1,TRBV13,NA,CASSSSGQGVLYNEQFF,TGTGCCAGCAGCTCGTCGGGACAGGGGGTCCTCTACAATGAGCAGTTCTTC
TRBJ2-5,NA,TRBV24-1,NA,CATSWRGETQYF,TGTGCCACCAGTTGGAGGGGGGAGACCCAGTACTTC
TRBJ2-1,NA,TRBV6-5,few,CASSHGQKVGNEQFF,TGTGCCAGCAGCCACGGACAGAAAGTAGGGAATGAGCAGTTCTTC
TRBJ2-7,NA,TRBV29-1,NA,CSVEKSYEQYF,TGCAGCGTCGAAAAATCCTACGAGCAGTACTTC
TRBJ1-5,NA,TRBV12-3/TRBV12-4,NA,CASSLTGREPQHF,TGTGCCAGCAGTTTAACAGGGCGCGAGCCCCAGCATTTT
TRBJ2-7,TRBD1,TRBV18,few,CASSPYMDRRTYEQYF,TGTGCCAGCTCACCGTACATGGACAGGAGAACCTACGAGCAGTACTTC
TRBJ2-1,TRBD1,TRBV20-1,NA,CSVPDPGGPLDNKQFF,TGCAGTGTCCCAGACCCAGGGGGCCCGCTGGACAATAAGCAGTTCTTC
TRBJ2-1,TRBD2,TRBV4-3,NA,CASSQVGAGGSSYNEQFF,TGCGCCAGCAGCCAAGTAGGAGCGGGAGGAAGCTCCTACAATGAGCAGTTCTTC
TRBJ2-5,NA,TRBV20-1,NA,CSARGGAVWETQYF,TGCAGTGCTAGAGGGGGAGCGGTTTGGGAGACCCAGTACTTC
TRBJ2-1,TRBD2,TRBV3-1,NA,CASSQGGLAGAGPFF,TGTGCCAGCAGCCAAGGGGGGCTAGCGGGGGCCGGACCGTTCTTC
TRBJ2-1,TRBD2,TRBV5-1,NA,CASSLGTSGGSYNEQFF,TGCGCCAGCAGCCTAGGGACTAGCGGGGGATCTTACAATGAGCAGTTCTTC
TRBJ1-5,TRBD1,TRBV7-2,NA,CASSPGGVDHQPQHF,TGTGCCAGCAGCCCAGGGGGGGTCGATCATCAGCCCCAGCATTTT
TRBJ2-7,NA,TRBV11-2,few,CASSLAERSARAYEQYF,TGTGCCAGCAGCTTAGCTGAACGATCCGCGCGGGCCTACGAGCAGTACTTC
TRBJ2-2,NA,TRBV27,few,CASSMGRGLTGELFF,TGTGCCAGCAGTATGGGGAGGGGGCTCACCGGGGAGCTGTTTTTT
TRBJ2-5,NA,TRBV7-8,NA,CASSLARISMETQYF,TGTGCCAGCAGCTTAGCGCGGATTAGTATGGAGACCCAGTACTTC
TRBJ2-2,NA,TRBV4-2,few,CASSQDQGQNTGELFF,TGTGCCAGCAGCCAAGACCAGGGGCAGAACACCGGGGAGCTGTTTTTT
TRBJ1-2,TRBD1,TRBV29-1,few,CSVEGDRGSYGYTF,TGCAGCGTTGAGGGGGACAGAGGTTCCTATGGCTACACCTTC
TRBJ2-4,NA,TRBV12-3/TRBV12-4,NA,CASSFSPGGIQYF,TGTGCCAGCAGTTTCTCCCCCGGAGGCATTCAGTACTTC
TRBJ2-5,NA,TRBV12-3/TRBV12-4,few,CASSLAPGVRYF,TGTGCCAGCAGTTTGGCCCCCGGGGTTAGGTACTTC
TRBJ1-2,NA,TRBV29-1,few,CSVRKGTGMSGYTF,TGCAGCGTCCGAAAGGGGACGGGGATGTCCGGCTACACCTTC
TRBJ2-2,TRBD2,TRBV20-1,NA,CSARSLAGGRRTGELFF,TGCAGTGCTAGATCATTGGCGGGGGGGCGGCGGACCGGGGAGCTGTTTTTT
TRBJ1-4,TRBD1,TRBV28,few,CASRGGQGRGEKLFF,TGTGCCAGCAGAGGGGGACAGGGGAGGGGAGAAAAACTGTTTTTT